The entry below gives a single T cell receptor beta chain sequence along with its context. Original analysis: Amplifying reference gene primers gave estimates of nucleated cell counts. Data came from immunoSEQ multiplex PCR; TCRdb stores just in-frame clones and leaves some out. V, J and clone size are those of that table, while D and trimming were read from the DNA. Among about 220,000 clones listed, about 86% were seen once. This sample is drawn from a study of blood T cell repertoires in COVID-19. Study-level information: Nucleic acid was either cDNA or gDNA, and it came from T cells, B-cell-depleted T cells, or PBMCs.

This CDR3 contains 14 residues. Trimming took 4 bases from V and 2 from J; bases not matched to a gene: 4. Germline V gene lookup returns CDR1 SGHNT and CDR2 YYREEE (reference sequence). The source of this sequence is a woman aged 30 to 39 who had recovered from COVID-19. The source material was peripheral blood. The chain couples TRBV5-4 to TRBJ2-7, with 9 bases identical to TRBD1. The CDR3 is CASSGDRATYEQYF. The CDR3 nucleotides read TGTGCCAGCAGCGGGGACAGGGCTACCTACGAGCAGTACTTC.